Presented here are 6 T cell receptor beta chains from one specimen sequenced in a study of OX40 agonist ivuxolimab in advanced cancers. Clones were sequenced by immunoSEQ multiplex PCR, and TCRdb holds only the in-frame ones, with some missing. The sample contains 60,000 to 90,000 clones, 80% to 90% of which appear only once. The specimen comprised CD4+ or CD8+ T cells sorted from blood, sampled in a trial of the OX40 agonist ivuxolimab. These receptors were obtained from an adult with an advanced solid tumor such as melanoma, head and neck, liver or kidney cancer.

The chain links TRBV6-5 to TRBJ2-1, with D possibly matching TRBD1 (6 bases). This CDR3 comprises 14 residues. V lost 0 bases and J 8 bases, leaving 11 bases between the germline ends. Germline CDR1 reads MNHEY; CDR2 reads SVGAGI. The chain's CDR3 is CASSYSARGYEQFF. The CDR3, as DNA: TGTGCCAGCAGTTACTCTGCCAGGGGTTATGAGCAGTTCTTC.

This clone has a single count. This chain links TRBV28 with TRBJ1-2; the D is unclear. This CDR3 is 15 amino acids long. Trimming took 8 bases from V and 0 from J, leaving 16 bases between them. In germline, CDR1 is MDHEN, CDR2 SYDVKM. The CDR3: CASRFRRRANYGYTF. CDR3 in DNA: TGTGCCAGCCGCTTTCGACGGAGAGCTAACTATGGCTACACCTTC.

The rearrangement links TRBV5-1 to TRBJ1-4; maybe TRBD1 (6 bases). Per the germline V gene, CDR1 is SGHRS and CDR2 is YFSETQ. This CDR3 is 15 amino acids long. Trimming took 3 bases from V and 3 from J, leaving 12 bases between them. The CDR3 reads CASSSLQGSNEKLFF. The CDR3, as DNA: TGCGCCAGCAGCTCCTTACAGGGCTCTAATGAAAAACTGTTTTTT. Full variable domain (missing parts from reference TRBV5-1 and TRBJ1-4): KAGVTQTPRYLIKTRGQQVTLSCSPISGHRSVSWYQQTPGQGLQFLFEYFSETQRNKGNFPGRFSGRQFSNSRSEMNVSTLELGDSALYLCASSSLQGSNEKLFFGSGTQLSVL.

The chain joins TRBV19 to TRBJ2-5; 15 bases line up with TRBD2. V shed 7 bases, J shed 4 bases, and the junction held 7 bases outside the gene matches. This CDR3 is built from 16 residues. The germline gives CDR1 LNHDA, CDR2 SQIVND (reference sequence). The DNA of the CDR3 is TGTGCCAGTACCCCGGGACTAGCGGGAGGAGGAGAGACCCAGTACTTC. Protein product: CASTPGLAGGGETQYF.

This chain joins TRBV28 and TRBJ1-1; no clear D gene. The CDR3 consists of 12 residues. The germline CDR1 and CDR2 sequences are MDHEN and SYDVKM. V lost 3 bases and J 11 bases, leaving 13 bases between the germline ends. CDR3 bases: TGTGCCAGCAGTTTTAGAGAGTTGCGGGCTTTCTTT. It specifies CASSFRELRAFF.

This rearrangement joins TRBV6-6 to TRBJ2-2; 7 bases match TRBD2. The V gene's germline CDR1 is MNHNY and CDR2 SVGAGI (reference sequence). The CDR3 loop spans 16 amino acids. Trimming removed 7 bases from V and 1 base from J; junction bases left unmatched: 9. CDR3 in amino acids: CASTNGGLRNTGELFF. CDR3 sequence (DNA): TGTGCCAGCACTAACGGGGGACTACGGAACACCGGGGAGCTGTTTTTT.